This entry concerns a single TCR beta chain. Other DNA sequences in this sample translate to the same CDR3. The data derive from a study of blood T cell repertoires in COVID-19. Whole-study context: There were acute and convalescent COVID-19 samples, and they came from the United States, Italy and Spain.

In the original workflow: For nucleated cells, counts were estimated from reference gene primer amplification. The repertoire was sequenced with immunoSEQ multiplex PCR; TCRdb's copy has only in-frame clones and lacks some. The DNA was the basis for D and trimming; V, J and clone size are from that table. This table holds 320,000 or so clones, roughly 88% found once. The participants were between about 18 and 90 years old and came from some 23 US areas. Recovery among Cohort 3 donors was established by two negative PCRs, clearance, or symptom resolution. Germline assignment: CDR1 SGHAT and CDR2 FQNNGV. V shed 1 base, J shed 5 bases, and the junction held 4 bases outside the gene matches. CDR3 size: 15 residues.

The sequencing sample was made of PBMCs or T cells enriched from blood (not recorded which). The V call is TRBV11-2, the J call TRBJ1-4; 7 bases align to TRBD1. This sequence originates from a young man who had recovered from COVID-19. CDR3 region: CASSLVGGANEKLFF. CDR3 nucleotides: TGTGCCAGCAGCTTAGTAGGGGGCGCGAATGAAAAACTGTTTTTT.